One and the same sample provided the 2 T cell receptor beta chains below, sequenced in a study of PD-L1 blockade in urothelial cancer. Repertoires were generated with immunoSEQ multiplex PCR, while TCRdb's copy carries only in-frame clones and drops some. Of about 81,000 clones detected, around four fifths appear once; the ten largest clones hold about 6.7%. Regarding time point: pretreatment peripheral blood. The source was PBMCs, collected around atezolizumab (anti-PD-L1) treatment. These receptors originate from a man in his forties with urothelial cancer.

The V call is TRBV27, the J call TRBJ1-5; D is ambiguous. V was trimmed by 7 bases and J by 7 bases, leaving 11 bases between them. Germline CDR1 and CDR2: MNHEY and SMNVEV (reference sequence). The CDR3 loop spans 12 amino acids. Here the CDR3 DNA reads TGTGCCAGCAATAGGCCGGGGCAGCCCCAGCATTTT. Translated: CASNRPGQPQHF.

The genes are TRBV10-2 and TRBJ2-5, with D possibly being TRBD2 (6 bases). The V gene's germline CDR1 is WSHSY and CDR2 SAAADI. Trimming left V 10 bases short and J 5 bases short, with 20 bases between. This CDR3 has 14 residues. The CDR3 sequence: CATRDFFLGETQYF. The CDR3 coding sequence is TGCGCCACCCGGGACTTTTTTTTGGGGGAGACCCAGTACTTC.